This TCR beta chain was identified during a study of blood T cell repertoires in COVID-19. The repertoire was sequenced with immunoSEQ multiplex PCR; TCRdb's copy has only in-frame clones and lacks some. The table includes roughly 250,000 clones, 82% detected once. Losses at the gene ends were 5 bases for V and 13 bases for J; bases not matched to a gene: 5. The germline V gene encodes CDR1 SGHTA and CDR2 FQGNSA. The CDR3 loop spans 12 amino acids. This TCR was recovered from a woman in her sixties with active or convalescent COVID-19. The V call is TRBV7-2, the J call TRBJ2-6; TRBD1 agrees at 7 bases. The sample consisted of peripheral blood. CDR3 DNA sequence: TGTGCCAGCAGCCCCAGGACAGGAGTCCTGACTTTC. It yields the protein CASSPRTGVLTF.